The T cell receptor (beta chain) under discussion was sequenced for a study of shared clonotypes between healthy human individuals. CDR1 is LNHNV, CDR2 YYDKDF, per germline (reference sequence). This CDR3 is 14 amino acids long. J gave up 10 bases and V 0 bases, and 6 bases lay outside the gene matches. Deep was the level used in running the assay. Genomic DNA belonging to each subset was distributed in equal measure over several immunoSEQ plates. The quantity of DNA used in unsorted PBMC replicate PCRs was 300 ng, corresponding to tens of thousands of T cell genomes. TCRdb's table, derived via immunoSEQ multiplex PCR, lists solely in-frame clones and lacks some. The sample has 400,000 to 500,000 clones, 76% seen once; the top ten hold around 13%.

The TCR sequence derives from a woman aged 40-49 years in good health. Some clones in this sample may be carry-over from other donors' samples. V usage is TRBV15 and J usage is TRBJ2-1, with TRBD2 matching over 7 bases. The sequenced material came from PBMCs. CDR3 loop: CATSRDPGGSEQFF. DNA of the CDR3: TGTGCCACCAGCAGAGACCCGGGGGGATCCGAGCAGTTCTTC.